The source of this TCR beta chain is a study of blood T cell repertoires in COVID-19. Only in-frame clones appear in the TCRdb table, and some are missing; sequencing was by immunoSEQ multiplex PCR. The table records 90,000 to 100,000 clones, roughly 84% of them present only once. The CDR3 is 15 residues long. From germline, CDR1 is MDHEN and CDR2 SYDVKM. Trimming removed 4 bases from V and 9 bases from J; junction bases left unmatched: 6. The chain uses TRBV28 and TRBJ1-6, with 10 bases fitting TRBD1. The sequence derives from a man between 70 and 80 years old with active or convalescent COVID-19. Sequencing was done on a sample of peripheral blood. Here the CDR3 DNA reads TGTGCCAGCAGTTCGGACAGGGGGTTGAGTTCACCCCTCCACTTT. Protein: CASSSDRGLSSPLHF.